Listed here is a single T cell receptor (beta chain). This clonotype was seen ten or more times. Its antigen remains unidentified. No qualities accompany the bases; no much larger clone lies one base away. The receptor library was made with RACE. The sample was run on a NextSeq 500. During library preparation, unique molecular identifiers were attached to individual cDNA molecules so that TCRs could be counted in a quantitative, reproducible way. Both TCR alpha and TCR beta chains were sequenced from each blood RNA sample. Regarding the original processing steps: The median number of TCRs per sample was roughly 98,000, ranging from roughly 20,000 to 700,000. The Decombinator software suite was used to annotate V, J and CDR3 in the TCR reads. For PS versus PT1 abundance plots, all samples were subsampled to the same number of TCRs (28,000). TCRs were defined as expanded if absent before sensitization and observed at least eight times at the 2-week time point. TCRdb's own reprocessing of the public reads used fastp at Q25 and MiXCR and kept productive beta chains. All rows with the same CDR3 protein become a single entry with the most common DNA and genes. For this entry, the V and J calls and clone size follow TCRdb and not the study's own pipeline. The sample yields more than 85,000 distinct CDR3 sequences; 9.2% were counted once. The ten largest clones capture about 3.1% of the sample.

The data derive from a study of human T cells and chemical hapten exposure (dated by TCRdb to the early 2020s). Regarding the study in general: For sensitization, 2% DPC in acetone was applied to a roughly 2 cm by roughly 2 cm area of upper inner arm skin. Throughout the study period of 20 to 30 weeks, patients also received therapeutic DPC doses to the scalp every week. Patch testing on the upper back used Finn chambers containing 0.01% DPC, with scoring done after 6 days according to International Contact Dermatitis Research Group standards. Alopecia areata with under or over 50% scalp involvement, alopecia totalis and alopecia universalis were represented in the patient cohort, which was mostly female. The libraries were sequenced as a pool, and the TCR yield per sample differed mostly because of small variations in library volumes within the pool. This study followed changes in the peripheral blood TCR repertoire in vivo during primary and secondary sensitization of alopecia patients to the hapten diphenylcyclopropenone (DPC). Blood samples were taken from patients before sensitization (week 0) and at 2, 6 and about 24 weeks after DPC sensitization. Under 30 alopecia patients gave blood for TCR sequencing at one to four time points (pre-sensitization, 2, 6 and 24 weeks). Findings and caveats that apply to the study as a whole: The number of TCRs above 1 in 1000 frequency did not change with DPC sensitization; there was no evidence of global repertoire structure alterations. Significantly more large CDR3 similarity clusters were formed by expanded TCRs than by pre-sensitization or healthy control sets, consistent with antigen-driven responses. A positive correlation was found between the number of PT1 expanded TCRs and patch test score, with significance reached at thresholds 8, 16 and 32 but not 4. Alopecia, a presumed autoimmune disease, was present in all patients, so the immune response of the patients might differ from that of healthy individuals. Repeated subsampling changed both the strength of the expansion versus patch-test correlation and the threshold at which that correlation became significant.

In light of the paper, this sample's time point label describes: patch test 2, 6 weeks after DPC sensitization. The treatment or condition label, as the study defines it: therapeutic diphenylcyclopropenone sensitization with weekly scalp DPC. At each patch-test visit, blood was drawn before the patch test was applied. Patients were eligible if aged 18 to 70, diagnosed with alopecia and judged suitable for DPC therapy, and pregnant patients were excluded. Total RNA was extracted from unfractionated whole blood that had been collected in Tempus Blood RNA tubes. V is pared back by 8 bases and J by 0 bases, with 20 bases lying between the germline termini. The germline V gene specifies MDHEN as CDR1 and SYDVKM as CDR2. The CDR3 holds 17 amino acids from the cysteine to the phenylalanine. Only the CDR3 DNA is retained, 51 bases long and in frame from the first base.

The sequence came from a woman aged 40 to 55 with alopecia areata. Some clones in this sample may be carry-over from other donors' samples. The V gene is TRBV28 and the J gene is TRBJ2-1, with a tentative D gene TRBD1 over 6 matching bases. The specimen was whole blood, collected in connection with sensitization to the hapten diphenylcyclopropenone (DPC). CDR3 protein: CASGTITRDNSYNEQFF. The DNA sequence reads TGTGCCAGCGGAACTATAACCCGGGACAACTCCTACAATGAGCAGTTCTTC.